This T cell receptor (beta chain) was found in a study of cytomegalovirus exposure and HLA in healthy donors. Study context: Earlier, almost 120 million unique TCR beta sequences were recovered from approximately 180 million T cells by an analysis. Study findings and constraints: Sequencing artifact likely explains a cluster of highly shared sequence variants.

PCR involved 60 Vbeta and 13 Jbeta primers. The assay was immunoSEQ multiplex PCR, and TCRdb's table has in-frame clones only and misses some. The top ten hold less than 2.5% of the sample, which has some 150,000 clones, roughly 60% seen once. This clone has only a few counts. Its antigen remains unknown. The CDR3 contains 11 residues. Germline CDR1 is GTSNPN and CDR2 is SVGIG (reference sequence). Deletions cut 8 bases from V and 9 bases from J, with 14 bases between. This chain connects TRBV30 to TRBJ2-1, with TRBD2 as a possible D gene (7 bases). The TCR originated in a woman aged 40 to 50 in good health and CMV-seronegative. The sample consisted of PBMCs. This CDR3 reads CAGEGGPEQFF. The CDR3 DNA follows: TGTGCCGGAGAGGGGGGGCCTGAGCAGTTCTTC.